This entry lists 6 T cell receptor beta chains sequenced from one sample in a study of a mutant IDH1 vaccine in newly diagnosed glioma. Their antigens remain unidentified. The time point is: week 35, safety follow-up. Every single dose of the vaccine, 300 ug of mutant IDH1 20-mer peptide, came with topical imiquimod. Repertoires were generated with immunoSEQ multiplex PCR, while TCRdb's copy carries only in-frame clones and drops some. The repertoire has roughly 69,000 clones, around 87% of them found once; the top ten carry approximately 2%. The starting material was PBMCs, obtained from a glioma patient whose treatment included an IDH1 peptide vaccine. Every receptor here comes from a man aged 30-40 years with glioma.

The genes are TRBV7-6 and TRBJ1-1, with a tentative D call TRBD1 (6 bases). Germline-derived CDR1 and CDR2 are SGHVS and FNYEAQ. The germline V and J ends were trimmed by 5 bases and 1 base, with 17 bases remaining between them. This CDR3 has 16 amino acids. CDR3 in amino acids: CASSNLPGQKNTEAFF. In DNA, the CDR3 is TGTGCCAGCAGCAATCTTCCTGGACAGAAGAACACTGAAGCTTTCTTT.

The CDR3 nucleotides are TGTGCCAGCAGTGACCCCGGACAGGGGAGCTACGAGCAGTACTTC. Protein sequence: CASSDPGQGSYEQYF. The J gene is TRBJ2-7, the V gene TRBV6-1; 9 nucleotides match TRBD1. CDR1 MNHNS and CDR2 SASEGT come from the germline V gene. Germline trimming cut 3 bases from V and 3 bases from J; bases unmatched to any gene: 6. The CDR3 totals 15 residues.

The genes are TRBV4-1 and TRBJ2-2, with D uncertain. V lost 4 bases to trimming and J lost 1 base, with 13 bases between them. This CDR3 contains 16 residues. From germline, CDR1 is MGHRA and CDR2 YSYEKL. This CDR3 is CASSRAIPQNTGELFF. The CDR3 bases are TGCGCCAGCAGCCGCGCGATACCTCAGAACACCGGGGAGCTGTTTTTT.

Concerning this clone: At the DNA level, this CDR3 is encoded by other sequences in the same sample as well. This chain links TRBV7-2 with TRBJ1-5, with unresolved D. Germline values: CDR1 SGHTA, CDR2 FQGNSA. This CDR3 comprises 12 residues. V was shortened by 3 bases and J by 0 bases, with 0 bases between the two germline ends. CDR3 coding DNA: TGTGCCAGCAGCTTTAGCAATCAGCCCCAGCATTTT. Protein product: CASSFSNQPQHF.

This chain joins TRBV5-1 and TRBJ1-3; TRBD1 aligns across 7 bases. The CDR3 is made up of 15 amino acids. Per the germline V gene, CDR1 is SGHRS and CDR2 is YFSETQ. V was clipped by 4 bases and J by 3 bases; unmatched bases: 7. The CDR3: CASSLTRQGGNTIYF. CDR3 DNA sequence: TGCGCCAGCAGCCTAACTAGACAGGGTGGAAACACCATATATTTT.

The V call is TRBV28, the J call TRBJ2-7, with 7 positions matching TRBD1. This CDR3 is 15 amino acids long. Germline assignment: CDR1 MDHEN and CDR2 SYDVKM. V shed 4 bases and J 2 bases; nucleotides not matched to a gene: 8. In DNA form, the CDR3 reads TGTGCCAGCAGTTCAACCGGGACAGATCCCTACGAGCAGTACTTC. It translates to CASSSTGTDPYEQYF.